The 5 T cell receptor beta chains presented below share a single source sample, sequenced in a study of response to subunit inactivated influenza vaccine. TCRdb used MiXCR to reprocess the RT-PCR reads, holding one entry per CDR3 protein. The sample lists roughly 760,000 distinct CDR3 sequences, approximately 22% occurring once. The sequenced sample was PBMCs from blood, obtained 5 days after vaccination. The receptor source for this set is a man aged 50-60 years who received an inactivated influenza vaccine.

V usage is TRBV10-3 and J usage is TRBJ2-7; TRBD2 aligns across 12 bases. The CDR3 is 14 amino acids. With 8 bases clipped from V and 3 bases from J, the junction kept 5 bases outside the gene matches. Per germline, CDR1 ENHRY and CDR2 SYGVKD. The chain's CDR3 is CAIGTSGRSYEQYF. The CDR3 bases are TGTGCCATCGGAACTAGCGGGAGGAGCTACGAGCAGTACTTC.

The chain carries TRBV12-3 or TRBV12-4 and TRBJ1-3; tentative D call: TRBD1 (5 bases). V was clipped by 6 bases and J by 0 bases, with 12 bases between them. The CDR3 spans 15 residues. The CDR3: CASSLRVLSGNTIYF. CDR3 sequence (DNA): TGTGCCAGCAGCCTCAGGGTCCTCTCTGGAAACACCATATATTTT.

V gene TRBV20-1 combines with J gene TRBJ2-7, with 12 nucleotides matching TRBD1. V was pared by 5 bases and J by 1 base, with 12 bases of the junction left unmatched. The length of the CDR3 is 17 residues. Per germline, CDR1 DFQATT and CDR2 SNEGSKA (reference sequence). CDR3: CSAPGQGAGLVSYEQYF. The CDR3 DNA is TGCAGTGCTCCGGGACAGGGGGCGGGCTTAGTTTCCTACGAGCAGTACTTC.

This clonotype was seen a handful of times. The chain uses TRBV7-8 and TRBJ1-1; the D gene is possibly TRBD1 (5 bases). V lost 1 base and J lost 3, with 6 bases in between. The CDR3 runs 13 residues. CDR1 and CDR2 (germline): SGHVS, FQNEAQ. As DNA, the CDR3 is TGTGCCAGCAGCTTAGGGACATACACTGAAGCTTTCTTT. Its translation: CASSLGTYTEAFF. The variable domain in full, with the rest retrieved from reference TRBV7-8 and TRBJ1-1, is GAGVSQSPRYKVAKRGQDVALRCDPISGHVSLFWYQQALGQGPEFLTYFQNEAQLDKSGLPSDRFFAERPEGSVSTLKIQRTQQEDSAVYLCASSLGTYTEAFFGQGTRLTVV.

The table lists this clonotype with a few counts. This chain joins TRBV10-3 and TRBJ2-1; 15 nucleotides align to TRBD2. CDR1 and CDR2 from the germline V gene are ENHRY and SYGVKD. This CDR3 has 18 amino acids. With 2 bases clipped from V and 2 bases from J, the junction kept 4 bases outside the gene matches. The CDR3 sequence: CAISEPRTSGRAYNEQFF. DNA for the CDR3: TGTGCCATCAGTGAGCCGAGGACTAGCGGGAGGGCCTACAATGAGCAGTTCTTC.